This T cell receptor beta chain was sequenced in a study of blood T cell repertoires in COVID-19. The overall study: Researchers got acute and convalescent COVID-19 samples from the United States, Italy and Spain.

Residents of approximately 25 US areas, aged about 18 to 95 years, made up the participants. Cohort assignment relied on participant-reported clinical history. The CDR3 covers 16 residues. Germline CDR1 and CDR2: LGHDT and YNNKEL (reference sequence). Trimming pared 4 bases from V and 3 bases from J, leaving 13 bases between. Original methodology: Estimation of nucleated cell counts relied on the amplification of reference gene primers. The repertoire was sequenced with immunoSEQ multiplex PCR; TCRdb's copy has only in-frame clones and lacks some. D and trimming come from the DNA, and the V and J calls and clone size come from that table. This table holds more than 350,000 clones, approximately 87% found once.

This TCR came from a woman aged 45-60 years who had recovered from COVID-19. Sequenced material: PBMCs or T cells enriched from blood (not recorded which). The chain combines TRBV3-1 (or the pseudogene TRBV3-2) with TRBJ2-6; maybe TRBD1 (5 bases). CDR3 residues: CASSRDSFSGANVLTF. CDR3 sequence (DNA): TGTGCCAGCAGCCGCGACAGTTTCAGTGGGGCCAACGTCCTGACTTTC.